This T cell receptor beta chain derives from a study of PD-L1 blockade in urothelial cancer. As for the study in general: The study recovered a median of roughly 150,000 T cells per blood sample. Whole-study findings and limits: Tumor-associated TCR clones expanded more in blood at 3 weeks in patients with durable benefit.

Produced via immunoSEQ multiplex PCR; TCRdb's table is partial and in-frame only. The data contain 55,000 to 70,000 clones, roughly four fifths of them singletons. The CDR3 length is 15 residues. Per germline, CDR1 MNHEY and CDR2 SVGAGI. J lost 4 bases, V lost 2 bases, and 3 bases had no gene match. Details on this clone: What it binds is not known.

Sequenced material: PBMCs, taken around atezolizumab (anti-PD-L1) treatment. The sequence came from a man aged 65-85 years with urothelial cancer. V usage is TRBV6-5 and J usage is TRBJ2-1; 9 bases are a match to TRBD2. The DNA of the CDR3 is TGTGCCAGCAGTTACGCGGGGGGGAAATACAATGAGCAGTTCTTC. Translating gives CASSYAGGKYNEQFF.